Below, 25 T cell receptor beta chains from the same sample are listed, as sequenced in a study of identical twins. TCRdb used MiXCR to reprocess the 5' RACE reads, holding one entry per CDR3 protein. The sample lists some 760,000 distinct CDR3 sequences; 18% were seen once. These records were also assigned to another study, of T cells expressing NK-cell markers.

Sequencing was performed on PBMCs. These receptors were taken from a woman in her late teens or twenties in good health.

This clonotype was observed a few times. The V gene is TRBV20-1, the J gene TRBJ2-7; no definite D call. Per germline, CDR1 DFQATT and CDR2 SNEGSKA (reference sequence). V was cut by 6 bases and J by 3 bases, with 15 bases left in between. The length of the CDR3 is 13 residues. The CDR3 loop is CSARSRVNYEQYF. The CDR3, as DNA: TGCAGTGCAAGAAGCCGGGTCAACTACGAGCAGTACTTC.

This clonotype was observed a few times. The chain has TRBV20-1 and TRBJ1-1; possible D gene TRBD1, 5 bases. The germline V and J ends were trimmed by 7 bases and 0 bases, with 12 bases remaining between them. The CDR3 has 13 residues. Germline values: CDR1 DFQATT, CDR2 SNEGSKA (reference sequence). The CDR3, as DNA: TGCAGTGGGGCTCCAGGGATGAACACTGAAGCTTTCTTT. As protein: CSGAPGMNTEAFF.

In its sample, this clonotype was seen a few times. The J gene is TRBJ2-7, the V gene TRBV9, with a tentative D call TRBD2 (5 bases). The CDR3 covers 14 residues. V shed 4 bases and J shed 7 bases, with 18 bases lying between them. Germline loops: CDR1 SGDLS, CDR2 YYNGEE. The CDR3 reads CASSTRAAGREQYF. The CDR3 DNA reads TGTGCCAGCAGCACGAGAGCGGCAGGTAGGGAGCAGTACTTC.

This chain joins TRBV10-3 and TRBJ1-1, with 9 bases fitting TRBD1. After removal of 8 bases from V and 4 bases from J, the junction contained 5 bases not matched to a gene. The CDR3 consists of 13 residues. CDR1 and CDR2 (germline): ENHRY, SYGVKD. This CDR3 reads CAISGQGSTEAFF. CDR3 coding DNA: TGTGCCATCTCTGGACAGGGGAGCACTGAAGCTTTCTTT.

The sample holds a few counts of this clonotype. The CDR3 is CASSQRTGTEAFF. The CDR3 bases are TGCGCCAGCAGCCAAAGGACAGGGACTGAAGCTTTCTTT. The chain carries TRBV4-1 and TRBJ1-1, with 8 bases matching TRBD1. The CDR3 sequence is 13 residues long. Germline CDR1 and CDR2: MGHRA and YSYEKL. The trim removed 2 bases at V and 5 bases at J, leaving 1 base unmatched.

V gene TRBV13 combines with J gene TRBJ2-6; 9 bases agree with TRBD2. From germline, CDR1 is PRHDT and CDR2 FYEKMQ (reference sequence). Germline trimming cut 5 bases from V and 0 bases from J; bases unmatched to any gene: 5. This CDR3 region has 17 residues. Written as DNA, the CDR3 is TGTGCCAGCAGCCTGGGACTAGCTATCTCTGGGGCCAACGTCCTGACTTTC. This sequence encodes CASSLGLAISGANVLTF.

The chain employs TRBV6-5 and TRBJ1-1, with a possible D match to TRBD1 (5 bases). CDR3 length: 15 amino acids. CDR1 MNHEY and CDR2 SVGAGI come from the germline V gene. The ends were cut back, 0 bases at V and 5 bases at J, with 13 bases in the middle. The DNA of the CDR3 is TGTGCCAGCAGTTACTCAGGGTTCGCAGGGACTGAAGCTTTCTTT. The encoded protein is CASSYSGFAGTEAFF.

This clonotype turned up a few times. This sequence joins TRBV29-1 and TRBJ2-7; D ambiguous. The V end lost 0 bases, the J end lost 4 bases, and 7 bases lay between the germline ends. The CDR3 is made up of 12 amino acids. The germline V gene encodes CDR1 SQVTM and CDR2 ANQGSEA. The CDR3 nucleotides are TGCAGCGTTGAAGATGCCCCATACGAGCAGTACTTC. It specifies CSVEDAPYEQYF.

This rearrangement joins TRBV20-1 to TRBJ1-1; TRBD1 might be the D (5 bases). V lost 1 base and J 4 bases, leaving 13 bases between the germline ends. The germline V gene has CDR1 DFQATT and CDR2 SNEGSKA (reference sequence). The CDR3 runs to 14 residues. The CDR3 bases are TGCAGTGCTAGAGGCCGGGGGAGGGCCACTGAAGCTTTCTTT. This sequence encodes CSARGRGRATEAFF.

This clonotype was detected only a few times. This chain links TRBV2 with TRBJ2-7; 8 nucleotides align to TRBD2. Germline V gene lookup returns CDR1 SNHLY and CDR2 FYNNEI. The CDR3 consists of 14 residues. The trim removed 8 bases at V and 3 bases at J, leaving 9 bases unmatched. The CDR3 loop reads CASGGLEVIYEQYF. The CDR3, as DNA: TGTGCCAGCGGGGGACTAGAAGTTATCTACGAGCAGTACTTC.

This clonotype was recorded a few times. V gene TRBV5-1 combines with J gene TRBJ2-2; D not certain. The V end was cut by 2 bases, the J end by 5 bases, with 10 bases between. Germline CDR1 is SGHRS and CDR2 is YFSETQ. This CDR3 region has 14 residues. CDR3 bases: TGCGCCAGCAGCTTCGGTTCCGGTACCGGGGAGCTGTTTTTT. As protein: CASSFGSGTGELFF.

The gene calls are TRBV7-2 and TRBJ2-7; D gene ambiguous. V was pared by 5 bases and J by 6 bases, with 14 bases between. CDR1 SGHTA and CDR2 FQGNSA come from the germline V gene. The length of the CDR3 is 13 residues. CDR3 nucleotides: TGTGCCAGCAGCCCTCGAAACGGCGGCGAGCAGTACTTC. Translated: CASSPRNGGEQYF.

This clonotype has only a few counts. The rearrangement uses TRBV7-9 and TRBJ1-1, with 7 bases fitting TRBD1. The CDR3 length is 15 residues. Germline V gives CDR1 SEHNR, CDR2 FQNEAQ (reference sequence). Trimming cost V 5 bases and J 11 bases; bases outside gene matches: 17. The CDR3 DNA is TGTGCCAGCAGCCCATACAGGGGAACGACCCAAAAGGCTTTCTTT. This codes for CASSPYRGTTQKAFF.

V gene TRBV5-1 combines with J gene TRBJ1-2; the match to TRBD1 covers 7 bases. Germline lookup yields CDR1 SGHRS and CDR2 YFSETQ. Trimming at V came to 1 base and at J to 8 bases, leaving 5 bases not matched to a gene. The CDR3 loop spans 13 amino acids. CDR3 bases: TGCGCCAGCAGCTTGTTCACAGGGGAAGGCTACACCTTC. Residues: CASSLFTGEGYTF.

This clonotype was seen a handful of times. This chain joins TRBV20-1 and TRBJ2-1, with 8 positions matching TRBD2. V was clipped by 1 base and J by 0 bases; unmatched bases: 5. This CDR3 has 16 residues. CDR1 is DFQATT and CDR2 is SNEGSKA in the germline V gene (reference sequence). The DNA of the CDR3 is TGCAGTGCTAGAGTCCGGACTAGCAACTCCTACAATGAGCAGTTCTTC. Amino acids: CSARVRTSNSYNEQFF.

The V gene is TRBV9, the J gene TRBJ2-7; a weak D match, TRBD1 (5 bases). CDR3 length: 12 amino acids. With 1 base removed from V and 7 bases from J, the gap between germline ends came to 9 bases. Germline lookup yields CDR1 SGDLS and CDR2 YYNGEE. CDR3 sequence (DNA): TGTGCCAGCAGCGTACAGGGTTGGGAGCAGTACTTC. Protein: CASSVQGWEQYF. Full variable domain (rest looked up from reference TRBV9 and TRBJ2-7): DSGVTQTPKHLITATGQRVTLRCSPRSGDLSVYWYQQSLDQGLQFLIQYYNGEERAKGNILERFSAQQFPDLHSELNLSSLELGDSALYFCASSVQGWEQYFGPGTRLTVT.

This clonotype was counted a few times. V gene TRBV20-1 combines with J gene TRBJ2-3, with 8 nucleotides matching TRBD1. In germline, CDR1 is DFQATT, CDR2 SNEGSKA (reference sequence). V was clipped by 6 bases and J by 1 base; unmatched bases: 6. The CDR3 is made up of 14 amino acids. The DNA of the CDR3 is TGCAGTGCCCCCCAGGGACAGGGCACAGATACGCAGTATTTT. It encodes CSAPQGQGTDTQYF.

V gene TRBV5-6 combines with J gene TRBJ2-7; the D is unclear. V was cut by 0 bases and J by 7 bases, with 5 bases left in between. The CDR3 length is 11 residues. CDR1 and CDR2 from the germline V gene are SGHDT and YYEEEE. CDR3 DNA: TGTGCCAGCAGCTTGGACGGGGAGCAGTACTTC. Its translation is CASSLDGEQYF. The full variable domain, in which reference TRBV5-6 and TRBJ2-7 provide the parts outside the CDR3, is DAGVTQSPTHLIKTRGQQVTLRCSPKSGHDTVSWYQQALGQGPQFIFQYYEEEERQRGNFPDRFSGHQFPNYSSELNVNALLLGDSALYLCASSLDGEQYFGPGTRLTVT.

This clonotype was observed a few times. V gene TRBV20-1 combines with J gene TRBJ2-1; 8 nucleotides agree with TRBD1. J was trimmed by 2 bases and V by 5 bases; bases with no gene match: 2. Germline CDR1 DFQATT, CDR2 SNEGSKA (reference sequence). The CDR3 is 13 residues long. For the CDR3, the DNA is TGCAGTGCTGGGGGACAGGCCTACAATGAGCAGTTCTTC. As protein: CSAGGQAYNEQFF.

This clonotype was found many times. The genes are TRBV9 and TRBJ2-2, with 10 bases lining up with TRBD2. Germline V gives CDR1 SGDLS, CDR2 YYNGEE. V lost 3 bases, J lost 6 bases, and 11 bases stayed unmatched. The CDR3 totals 17 residues. The CDR3 nucleotides read TGTGCCAGCAGCGCGCGATCGGGGCTAGCGGGAGCCGGGGAGCTGTTTTTT. It specifies CASSARSGLAGAGELFF.

This clonotype was seen a few times. The chain combines TRBV10-3 with TRBJ2-5; D remains ambiguous. Germline V gene lookup returns CDR1 ENHRY and CDR2 SYGVKD. Trimming removed 0 bases at V and 5 bases at J, with 10 bases between. The CDR3 sequence is 14 residues long. The CDR3 sequence is CAISESSNSETQYF. CDR3 DNA: TGTGCCATCAGTGAGTCCTCGAATTCGGAGACCCAGTACTTC.

The chain carries TRBV5-1 and TRBJ1-1, with D possibly TRBD1 on 5 matching bases. The CDR3 has 16 residues. Germline V gives CDR1 SGHRS, CDR2 YFSETQ. V dropped 5 bases and J dropped 0 bases, with 17 bases sitting between them. CDR3 region: CASSPGDWGMNTEAFF. CDR3 coding DNA: TGCGCCAGCAGTCCGGGGGACTGGGGCATGAACACTGAAGCTTTCTTT.

The chain recombines TRBV13 with TRBJ2-3; 11 nucleotides match TRBD2. V trimming: 5 bases; J trimming: 7 bases; junction bases outside the gene matches: 5. Germline V gives CDR1 PRHDT, CDR2 FYEKMQ (reference sequence). CDR3 size: 14 residues. CDR3 DNA: TGTGCCAGCAGCACTAGCGGGGGATGGCATACGCAGTATTTT. It is translated as CASSTSGGWHTQYF.

The J gene is TRBJ2-1, the V gene TRBV7-9; weak D call: TRBD2 (7 bases). Deletions cut 5 bases from V and 6 bases from J, with 11 bases between. This CDR3 is built from 13 residues. Germline V gene sequence: CDR1 SEHNR, CDR2 FQNEAQ (reference sequence). For the CDR3, the DNA is TGTGCCAGCAGCCGGGGGGCGAGCAATGAGCAGTTCTTC. Translation gives CASSRGASNEQFF.

CDR3 region: CASSFGSGIPYEQYF. In DNA form, the CDR3 reads TGCGCCAGCAGCTTCGGTAGCGGGATACCCTACGAGCAGTACTTC. This chain connects TRBV5-1 to TRBJ2-7; 8 bases map to TRBD2. With 2 bases clipped from V and 2 bases from J, the junction kept 6 bases outside the gene matches. The CDR3 is 15 residues long. Germline values: CDR1 SGHRS, CDR2 YFSETQ.